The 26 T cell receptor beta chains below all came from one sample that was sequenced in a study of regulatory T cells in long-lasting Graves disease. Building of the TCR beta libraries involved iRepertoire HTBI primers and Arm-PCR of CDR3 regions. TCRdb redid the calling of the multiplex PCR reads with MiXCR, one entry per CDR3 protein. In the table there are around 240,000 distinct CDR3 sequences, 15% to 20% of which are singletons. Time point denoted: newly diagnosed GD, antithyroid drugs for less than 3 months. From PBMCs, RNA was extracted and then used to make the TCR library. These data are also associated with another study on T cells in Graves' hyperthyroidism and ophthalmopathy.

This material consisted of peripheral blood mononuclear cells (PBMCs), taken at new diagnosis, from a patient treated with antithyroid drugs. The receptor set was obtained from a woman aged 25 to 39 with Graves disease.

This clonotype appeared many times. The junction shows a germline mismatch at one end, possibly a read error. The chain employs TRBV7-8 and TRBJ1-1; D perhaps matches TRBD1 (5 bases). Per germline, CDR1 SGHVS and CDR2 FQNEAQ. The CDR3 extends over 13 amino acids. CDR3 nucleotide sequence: TGTGCCAGCAGCTTAGCGGCGGACACAGAAGCTTTCTTT. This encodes CASSLAADTEAFF.

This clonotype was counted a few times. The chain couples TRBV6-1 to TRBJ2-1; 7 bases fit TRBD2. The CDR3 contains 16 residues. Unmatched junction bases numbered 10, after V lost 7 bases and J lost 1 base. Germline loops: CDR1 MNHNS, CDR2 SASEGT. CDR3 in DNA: TGTGCCAGCATGGGTTTGGGGGGGGGTTCCTACAATGAGCAGTTCTTC. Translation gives CASMGLGGGSYNEQFF.

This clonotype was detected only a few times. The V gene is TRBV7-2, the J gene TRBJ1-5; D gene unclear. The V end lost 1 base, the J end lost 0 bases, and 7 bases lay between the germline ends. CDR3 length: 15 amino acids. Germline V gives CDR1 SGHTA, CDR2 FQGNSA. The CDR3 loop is CASSLVLISNQPQHF. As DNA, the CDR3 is TGTGCCAGCAGCTTAGTACTTATTAGCAATCAGCCCCAGCATTTT.

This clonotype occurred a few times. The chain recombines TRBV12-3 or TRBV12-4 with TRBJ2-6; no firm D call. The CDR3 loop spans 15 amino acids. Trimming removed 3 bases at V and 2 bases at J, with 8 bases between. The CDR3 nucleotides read TGTGCCAGCAGTTTCTGGGGAACTGGGGCCAACGTCCTGACTTTC. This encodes CASSFWGTGANVLTF.

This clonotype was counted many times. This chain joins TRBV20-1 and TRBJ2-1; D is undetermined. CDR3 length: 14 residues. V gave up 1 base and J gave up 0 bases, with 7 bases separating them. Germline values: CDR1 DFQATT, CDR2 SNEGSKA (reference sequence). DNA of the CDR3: TGCAGTGCTAGAGCAAGTAGCTCCTACAATGAGCAGTTCTTC. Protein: CSARASSSYNEQFF.

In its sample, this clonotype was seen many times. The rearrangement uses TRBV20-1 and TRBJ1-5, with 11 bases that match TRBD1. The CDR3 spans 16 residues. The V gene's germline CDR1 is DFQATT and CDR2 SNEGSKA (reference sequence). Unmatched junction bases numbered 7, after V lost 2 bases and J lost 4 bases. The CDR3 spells CSARLGTGGRNQPQHF. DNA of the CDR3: TGCAGTGCTAGACTAGGGACAGGGGGACGGAATCAGCCCCAGCATTTT.

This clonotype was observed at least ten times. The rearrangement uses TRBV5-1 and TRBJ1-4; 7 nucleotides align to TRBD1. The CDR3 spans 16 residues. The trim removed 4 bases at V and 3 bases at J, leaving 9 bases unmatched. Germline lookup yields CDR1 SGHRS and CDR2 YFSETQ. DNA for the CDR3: TGCGCCAGCAGCCGTACAGGGGCCCCATCTAATGAAAAACTGTTTTTT. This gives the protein CASSRTGAPSNEKLFF.

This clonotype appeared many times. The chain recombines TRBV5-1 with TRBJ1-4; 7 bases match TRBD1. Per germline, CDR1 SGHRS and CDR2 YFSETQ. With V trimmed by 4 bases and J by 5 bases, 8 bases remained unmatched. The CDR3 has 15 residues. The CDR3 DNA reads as TGCGCCAGCAGCCCCTGGACAGGCTTAAATGAAAAACTGTTTTTT. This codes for CASSPWTGLNEKLFF.

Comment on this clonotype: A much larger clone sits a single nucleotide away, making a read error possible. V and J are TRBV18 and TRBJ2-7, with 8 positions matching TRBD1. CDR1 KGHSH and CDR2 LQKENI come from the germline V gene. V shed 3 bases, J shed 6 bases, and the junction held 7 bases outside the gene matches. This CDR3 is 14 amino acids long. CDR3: CASSPGPQGGEQYF. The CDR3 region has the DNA TGTGCCAGCTCACCCGGGCCACAGGGGGGCGAGCAGTACTTC.

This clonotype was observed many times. Here the CDR3 reads CSASRGVNQPQHF. The CDR3 DNA is TGCAGTGCTAGCAGGGGTGTCAATCAGCCCCAGCATTTT. The rearrangement links TRBV20-1 to TRBJ1-5, with D possibly being TRBD1 (6 bases). The V gene lost 3 bases and the J gene lost 3 bases, with 9 bases spanning the gap. The CDR3 spans 13 residues. Germline CDR1 DFQATT, CDR2 SNEGSKA (reference sequence).

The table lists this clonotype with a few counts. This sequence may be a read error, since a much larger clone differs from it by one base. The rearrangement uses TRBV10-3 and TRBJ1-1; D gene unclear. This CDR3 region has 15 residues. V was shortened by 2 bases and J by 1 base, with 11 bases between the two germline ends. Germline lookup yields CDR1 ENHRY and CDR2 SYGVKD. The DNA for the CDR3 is TGTGCCATCAGTGAGGAGGTACGCCCGAACACTGAAGCTTTCTTT. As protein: CAISEEVRPNTEAFF.

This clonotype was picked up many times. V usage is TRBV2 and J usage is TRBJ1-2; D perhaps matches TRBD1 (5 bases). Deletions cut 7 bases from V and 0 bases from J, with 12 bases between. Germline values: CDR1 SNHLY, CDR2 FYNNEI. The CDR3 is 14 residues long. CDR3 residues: CASTRDSSNYGYTF. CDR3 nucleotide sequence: TGTGCCAGCACCAGAGACAGCTCTAACTATGGCTACACCTTC. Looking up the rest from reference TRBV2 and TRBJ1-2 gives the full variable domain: EPEVTQTPSHQVTQMGQEVILRCVPISNHLYFYWYRQILGQKVEFLVSFYNNEISEKSEIFDDQFSVERPDGSNFTLKIRSTKLEDSAMYFCASTRDSSNYGYTFGSGTRLTVV.

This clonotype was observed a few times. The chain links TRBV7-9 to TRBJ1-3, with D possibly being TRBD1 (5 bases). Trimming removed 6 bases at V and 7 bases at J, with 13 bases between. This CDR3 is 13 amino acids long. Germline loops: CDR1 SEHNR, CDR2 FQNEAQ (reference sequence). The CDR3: CASSYGGSNTIYF. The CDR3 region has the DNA TGTGCCAGCAGTTACGGGGGGAGCAACACCATATATTTT. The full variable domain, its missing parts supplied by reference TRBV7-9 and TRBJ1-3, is DTGVSQNPRHKITKRGQNVTFRCDPISEHNRLYWYRQTLGQGPEFLTYFQNEAQLEKSRLLSDRFSAERPKGSFSTLEIQRTEQGDSAMYLCASSYGGSNTIYFGEGSWLTVV.

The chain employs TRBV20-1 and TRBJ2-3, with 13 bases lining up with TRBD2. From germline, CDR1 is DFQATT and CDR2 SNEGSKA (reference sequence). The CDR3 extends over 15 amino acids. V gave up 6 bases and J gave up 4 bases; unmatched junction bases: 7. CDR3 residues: CSAPTSGGASDTQYF. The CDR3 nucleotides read TGCAGTGCCCCTACTAGCGGGGGGGCCTCAGATACGCAGTATTTT.

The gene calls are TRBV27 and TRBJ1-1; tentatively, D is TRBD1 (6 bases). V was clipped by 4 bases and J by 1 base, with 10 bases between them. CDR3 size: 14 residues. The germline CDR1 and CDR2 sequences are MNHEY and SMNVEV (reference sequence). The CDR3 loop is CASSSGHKNTEAFF. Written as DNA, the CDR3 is TGTGCCAGCAGTTCGGGACACAAGAACACTGAAGCTTTCTTT.

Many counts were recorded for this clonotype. The DNA of the CDR3 is TGCGCCAGCAGCCCCGGGGGCCCAGGGAGTGGTCTAACAGATACGCAGTATTTT. Protein sequence: CASSPGGPGSGLTDTQYF. V gene TRBV5-1 combines with J gene TRBJ2-3, with D perhaps given as TRBD1 or TRBD2 (6 bases each). The CDR3 loop spans 18 amino acids. Trimming left V 4 bases short and J 3 bases short, with 24 bases between. The germline V gene has CDR1 SGHRS and CDR2 YFSETQ.

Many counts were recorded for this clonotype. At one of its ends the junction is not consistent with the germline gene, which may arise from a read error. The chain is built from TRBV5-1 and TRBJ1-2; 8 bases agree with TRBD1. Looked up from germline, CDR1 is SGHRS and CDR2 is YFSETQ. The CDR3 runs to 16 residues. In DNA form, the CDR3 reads TGTGCCAGCAGCTTGGCGCTGGACAGGGCTAACTATGGCTACACCTTC. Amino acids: CASSLALDRANYGYTF.

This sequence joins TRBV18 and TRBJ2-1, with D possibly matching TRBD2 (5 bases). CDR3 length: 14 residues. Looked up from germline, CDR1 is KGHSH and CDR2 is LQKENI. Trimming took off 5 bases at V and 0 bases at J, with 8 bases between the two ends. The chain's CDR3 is CASSTDFSYNEQFF. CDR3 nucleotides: TGTGCCAGCTCAACGGACTTCTCCTACAATGAGCAGTTCTTC.

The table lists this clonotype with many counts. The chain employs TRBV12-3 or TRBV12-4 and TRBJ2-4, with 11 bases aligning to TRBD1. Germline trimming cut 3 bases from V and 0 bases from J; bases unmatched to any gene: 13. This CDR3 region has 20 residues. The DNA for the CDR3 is TGTGCCAGCAGTTTCCGCATCCGGGACAGGGGGGCTTTAGCCAAAAACATTCAGTACTTC. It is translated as CASSFRIRDRGALAKNIQYF.

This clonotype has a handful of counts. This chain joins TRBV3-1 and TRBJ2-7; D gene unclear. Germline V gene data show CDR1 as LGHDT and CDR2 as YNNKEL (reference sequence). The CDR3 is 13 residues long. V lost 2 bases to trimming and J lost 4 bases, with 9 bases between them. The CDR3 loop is CASSQRAEYEQYF. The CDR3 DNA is TGTGCCAGCAGCCAACGAGCAGAATACGAGCAGTACTTC.

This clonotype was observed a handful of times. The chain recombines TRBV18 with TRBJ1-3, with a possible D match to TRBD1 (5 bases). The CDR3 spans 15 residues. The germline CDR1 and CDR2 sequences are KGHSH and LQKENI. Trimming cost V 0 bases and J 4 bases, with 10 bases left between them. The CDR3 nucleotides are TGTGCCAGCTCACCACCCGGGGCAGGAGGAAACACCATATATTTT. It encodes CASSPPGAGGNTIYF.

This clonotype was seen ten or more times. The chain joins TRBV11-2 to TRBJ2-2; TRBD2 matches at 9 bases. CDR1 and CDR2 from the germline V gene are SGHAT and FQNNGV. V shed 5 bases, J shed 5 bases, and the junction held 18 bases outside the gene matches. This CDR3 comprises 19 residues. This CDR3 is CASSPPTGGGAVRTGELFF. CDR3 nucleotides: TGTGCCAGCAGCCCCCCGACGGGCGGGGGGGCTGTGAGGACCGGGGAGCTGTTTTTT.

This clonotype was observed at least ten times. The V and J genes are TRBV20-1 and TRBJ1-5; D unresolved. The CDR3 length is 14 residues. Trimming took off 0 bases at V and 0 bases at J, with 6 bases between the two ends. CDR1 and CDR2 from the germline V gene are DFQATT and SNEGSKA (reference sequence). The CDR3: CSAREQYSNQPQHF. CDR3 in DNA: TGCAGTGCTAGAGAACAATATAGCAATCAGCCCCAGCATTTT.

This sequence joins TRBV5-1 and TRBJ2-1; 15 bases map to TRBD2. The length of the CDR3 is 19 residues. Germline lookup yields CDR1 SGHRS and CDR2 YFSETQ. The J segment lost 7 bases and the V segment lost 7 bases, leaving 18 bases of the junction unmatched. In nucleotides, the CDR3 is TGCGCCAGCCCTGATCTGGGACTAGCGGGGGGTCGCCCCTGGAATGAGCAGTTCTTC. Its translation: CASPDLGLAGGRPWNEQFF.

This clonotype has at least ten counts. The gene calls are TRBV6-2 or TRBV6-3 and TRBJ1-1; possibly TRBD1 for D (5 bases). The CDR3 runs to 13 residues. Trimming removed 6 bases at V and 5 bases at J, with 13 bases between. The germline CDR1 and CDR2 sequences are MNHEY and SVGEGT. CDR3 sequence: CASRGTGRTEAFF. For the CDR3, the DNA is TGTGCCAGCAGGGGGACCGGACGAACTGAAGCTTTCTTT.

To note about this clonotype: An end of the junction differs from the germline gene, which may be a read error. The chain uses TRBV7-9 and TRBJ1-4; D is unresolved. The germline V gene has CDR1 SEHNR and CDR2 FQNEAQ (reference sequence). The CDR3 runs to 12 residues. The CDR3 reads CASSPTNEKLFF. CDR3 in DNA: TGTGCCAGCAGCCCAACCAATGAAAAACTGTTTTTT.